These T cell receptor beta chains were read from a single sample in a study of T-cell reconstitution after alpha-beta-depleted transplantation in children. TCRdb ran MiXCR on the PCR reads and lists one entry per CDR3 protein. The sample has roughly 300,000 distinct CDR3 sequences, 11% seen once. Here the sequenced sample was peripheral blood, taken 180 days after TCRalphabeta/CD19-depleted stem cell transplant. The receptors were gathered from a male patient aged 2 to 10 who had a stem cell transplant for chronic granulomatous disease, so the T cells may come from the graft donor. Each CDR3 is given with its conserved first and last residue. The D gene is left open where the match is weak. Clone size, where shown, is once, few, many, or a class for clones that have expanded.

DNA: TGTGCCAGCAGCCCGAGCCGGGACAGGGTCTTTGAGACCCAGTACTTC
CDR3: CASSPSRDRVFETQYF
V: TRBV5-5
size: NA
J: TRBJ2-5
D: TRBD1

DNA: TGCGCCAGCAGTCAATCGGGGCAGGGGTTAAGCGAGCAGTACTTC
CDR3: CASSQSGQGLSEQYF
V: TRBV23-1
size: NA
J: TRBJ2-7
D: NA

DNA: TGTGCCAGTAGTATAAGGTCGACGAACCAAGAGACCCAGTACTTC
CDR3: CASSIRSTNQETQYF
V: TRBV19
size: NA
J: TRBJ2-5
D: NA

DNA: TGCGCCAGGGGACAGCTTGTCGGGGAGCTGTTTTTT
CDR3: CARGQLVGELFF
V: TRBV5-1
size: many
J: TRBJ2-2
D: TRBD1

DNA: TGTGCCAGCAGCCCAGGGGGCTATAATTCACCCCTCCACTTT
CDR3: CASSPGGYNSPLHF
V: TRBV12-3/TRBV12-4
size: many
J: TRBJ1-6
D: TRBD1

DNA: TGCGCCAGCAGCTGGGAGGGGCCTCCCTCTGGAAACACCATATATTTT
CDR3: CASSWEGPPSGNTIYF
V: TRBV4-1
size: many
J: TRBJ1-3
D: NA

DNA: TGTGCCAGCAGTGCGGTCTTGCCATACAATGAGCAGTTCTTC
CDR3: CASSAVLPYNEQFF
V: TRBV6-1
size: many
J: TRBJ2-1
D: NA

DNA: TGTGCCAGCAGTATCCTTGCGGGCATCTACAATGAGCAGTTCTTC
CDR3: CASSILAGIYNEQFF
V: TRBV2
size: many
J: TRBJ2-1
D: NA

DNA: TGTGCCAGCAGCCAAGCAGGGGGGACCCAGTACTTC
CDR3: CASSQAGGTQYF
V: TRBV14
size: many
J: TRBJ2-5
D: TRBD1

DNA: TGTGCCACCAGCTTGGGGGGCTACGAGCAGTACTTC
CDR3: CATSLGGYEQYF
V: TRBV5-5
size: NA
J: TRBJ2-7
D: NA

DNA: TGCGCCAGCAGCTTGGTTTTACGTAACACCGGGGAGCTGTTTTTT
CDR3: CASSLVLRNTGELFF
V: TRBV5-1
size: many
J: TRBJ2-2
D: NA

DNA: TGTGCCAGCTCACCAGGGATGACCCAGTACTTC
CDR3: CASSPGMTQYF
V: TRBV18
size: many
J: TRBJ2-5
D: NA

DNA: TGTGCCAGCAGCTTAGCCGGGACTAGTGAGCAGTTCTTC
CDR3: CASSLAGTSEQFF
V: TRBV7-8
size: many
J: TRBJ2-1
D: TRBD2

DNA: TGTGCCAGCAGCTTAGGGTCGGGCGGGATCGGTCCAGATACGCAGTATTTT
CDR3: CASSLGSGGIGPDTQYF
V: TRBV7-6
size: many
J: TRBJ2-3
D: NA

DNA: TGCAGTGCTAGAGATAGACGCAGCCAAGAGACCCAGTACTTC
CDR3: CSARDRRSQETQYF
V: TRBV20-1
size: many
J: TRBJ2-5
D: NA

DNA: TGTGCCAGCAGACCCACGGGGCGCCATGAGCAGTTCTTC
CDR3: CASRPTGRHEQFF
V: TRBV25-1
size: many
J: TRBJ2-1
D: NA

DNA: TGTGCCAGCAGCAAAGCGGGAGGGCCGGATCAGCCCCAGCATTTT
CDR3: CASSKAGGPDQPQHF
V: TRBV21-1
size: NA
J: TRBJ1-5
D: NA

DNA: TGTGCCAGCAGCGTCTCAGGGGAAGATGAGCAGTTCTTC
CDR3: CASSVSGEDEQFF
V: TRBV9
size: NA
J: TRBJ2-1
D: NA

DNA: TGTGCCAGCAGCTCTTCGACAGGAACCTCTGGAAACACCATATATTTT
CDR3: CASSSSTGTSGNTIYF
V: TRBV7-9
size: many
J: TRBJ1-3
D: NA

DNA: TGTGCCAGCAGGTCAGAGCTTGGACTAGCGGGAACTGAGCAGTTCTTC
CDR3: CASRSELGLAGTEQFF
V: TRBV12-3/TRBV12-4
size: many
J: TRBJ2-1
D: TRBD2

DNA: TGTGCCAGCAGCCGATCTTTCAATGAGCAGTTCTTC
CDR3: CASSRSFNEQFF
V: TRBV5-6
size: many
J: TRBJ2-1
D: NA

DNA: TGTGCCAGCAGCCTCCCGCGGGGACCGAACACCGGGGAGCTGTTTTTT
CDR3: CASSLPRGPNTGELFF
V: TRBV7-6
size: many
J: TRBJ2-2
D: NA

DNA: TGCAGTGCTATGGGGGGCTCGAGCAATCAGCCCCAGCATTTT
CDR3: CSAMGGSSNQPQHF
V: TRBV20-1
size: many
J: TRBJ1-5
D: NA

DNA: TGCAGCGTTGAAGGGGGTTCGGCTAGCGGGAGTCAATACGAGCAGTACTTC
CDR3: CSVEGGSASGSQYEQYF
V: TRBV29-1
size: few
J: TRBJ2-7
D: TRBD2

DNA: TGTGCCAGCAGCTTGGCCAGTACCTACGAGCAGTACTTC
CDR3: CASSLASTYEQYF
V: TRBV7-2
size: many
J: TRBJ2-7
D: NA

DNA: TGTGCCAGCAGTTACACCCCAAGCAATCAGCCCCAGCATTTT
CDR3: CASSYTPSNQPQHF
V: TRBV6-5
size: many
J: TRBJ1-5
D: NA

DNA: TGTGCCATCGGCTCTAGCGGGAGTTTGAGGGAGCAGTACTTC
CDR3: CAIGSSGSLREQYF
V: TRBV10-3
size: many
J: TRBJ2-7
D: TRBD2